The entry below describes one TCR beta chain. Stated time point: pre-treatment sample, taken before nivolumab and TIL therapy. This was the immunoSEQ v3 assay. Sequencing was performed with immunoSEQ multiplex PCR; in TCRdb, only in-frame clones are kept and a portion is missing. The data hold about 60,000 clones, with over 75% observed a single time. V gave up 0 bases and J gave up 10 bases, with 12 bases separating them. This CDR3 region has 13 residues. Germline CDR1 is SNHLY and CDR2 is FYNNEI. The sample comes from a study of TIL therapy for anti-PD-1-resistant metastatic lung cancer. V usage is TRBV2 and J usage is TRBJ2-5; a possible D gene is TRBD1 (5 bases). The specimen comprised blood, sampled at baseline. This sequence was found in a person between 25 and 79 years old with non-small cell lung cancer. This CDR3 is CASSEALFQGQYF. The DNA of the CDR3 is TGTGCCAGCAGTGAAGCGTTATTCCAGGGCCAGTACTTC.